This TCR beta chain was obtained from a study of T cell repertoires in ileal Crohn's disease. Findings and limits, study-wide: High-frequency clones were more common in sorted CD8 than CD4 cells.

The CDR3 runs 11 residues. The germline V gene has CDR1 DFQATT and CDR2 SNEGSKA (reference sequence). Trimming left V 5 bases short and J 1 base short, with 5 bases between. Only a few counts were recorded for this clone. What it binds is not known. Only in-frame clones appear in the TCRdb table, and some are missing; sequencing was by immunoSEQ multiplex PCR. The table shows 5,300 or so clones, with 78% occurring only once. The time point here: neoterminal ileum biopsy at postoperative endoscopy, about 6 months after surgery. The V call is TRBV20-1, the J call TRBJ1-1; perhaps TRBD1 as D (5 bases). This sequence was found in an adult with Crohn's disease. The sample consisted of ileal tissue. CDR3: CSAQGNTEAFF. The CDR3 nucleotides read TGCAGTGCTCAGGGGAACACTGAAGCTTTCTTT.